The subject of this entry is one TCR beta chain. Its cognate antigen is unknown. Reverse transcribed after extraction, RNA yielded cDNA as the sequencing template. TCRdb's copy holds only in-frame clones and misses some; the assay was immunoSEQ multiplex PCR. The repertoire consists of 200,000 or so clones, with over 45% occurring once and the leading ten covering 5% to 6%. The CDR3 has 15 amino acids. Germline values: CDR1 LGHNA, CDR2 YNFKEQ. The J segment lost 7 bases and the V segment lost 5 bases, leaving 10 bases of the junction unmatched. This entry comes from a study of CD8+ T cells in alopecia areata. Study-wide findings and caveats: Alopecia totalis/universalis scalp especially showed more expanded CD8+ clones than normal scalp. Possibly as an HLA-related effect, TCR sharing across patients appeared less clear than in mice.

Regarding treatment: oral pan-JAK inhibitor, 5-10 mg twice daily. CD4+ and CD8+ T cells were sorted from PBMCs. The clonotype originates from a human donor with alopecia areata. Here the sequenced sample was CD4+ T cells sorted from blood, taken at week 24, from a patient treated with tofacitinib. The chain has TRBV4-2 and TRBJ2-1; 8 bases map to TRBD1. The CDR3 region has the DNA TGTGCCAGCAGCGAAAGACAGGGGAACACTAATGAGCAGTTCTTC. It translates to CASSERQGNTNEQFF.